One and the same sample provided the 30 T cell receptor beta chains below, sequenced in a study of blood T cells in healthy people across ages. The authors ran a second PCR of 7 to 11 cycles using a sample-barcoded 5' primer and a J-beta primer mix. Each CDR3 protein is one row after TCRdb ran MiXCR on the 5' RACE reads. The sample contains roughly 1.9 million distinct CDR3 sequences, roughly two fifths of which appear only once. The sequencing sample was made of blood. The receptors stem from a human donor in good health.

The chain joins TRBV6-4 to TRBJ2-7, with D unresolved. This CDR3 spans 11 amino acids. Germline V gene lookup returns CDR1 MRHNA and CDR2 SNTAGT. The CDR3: CVPKKGYEQYF. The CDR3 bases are TGTGTCCCCAAGAAGGGCTACGAGCAGTACTTC.

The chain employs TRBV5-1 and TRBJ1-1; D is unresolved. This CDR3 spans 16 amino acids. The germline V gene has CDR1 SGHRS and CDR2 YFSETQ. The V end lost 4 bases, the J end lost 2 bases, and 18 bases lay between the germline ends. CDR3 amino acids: CASSPITTRTNTEAFF. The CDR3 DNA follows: TGCGCCAGCAGCCCGATTACAACACGTACCAACACTGAAGCTTTCTTT.

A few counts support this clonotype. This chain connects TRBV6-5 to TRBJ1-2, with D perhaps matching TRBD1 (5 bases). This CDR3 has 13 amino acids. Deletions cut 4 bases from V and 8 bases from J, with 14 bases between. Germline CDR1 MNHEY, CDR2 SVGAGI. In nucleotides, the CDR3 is TGTGCCAGCAGTTCCTCCGGGACGGAGGGCTACACCTTC. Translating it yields CASSSSGTEGYTF.

CDR3 residues: CASSGFQGPNYGYTF. CDR3 nucleotides: TGTGCCAGCAGCGGGTTTCAGGGTCCTAACTATGGCTACACCTTC. The chain has TRBV7-8 and TRBJ1-2, with a possible D match to TRBD1 (5 bases). CDR3 size: 15 residues. Germline V gene lookup returns CDR1 SGHVS and CDR2 FQNEAQ. The V end lost 5 bases, the J end lost 0 bases, and 13 bases lay between the germline ends.

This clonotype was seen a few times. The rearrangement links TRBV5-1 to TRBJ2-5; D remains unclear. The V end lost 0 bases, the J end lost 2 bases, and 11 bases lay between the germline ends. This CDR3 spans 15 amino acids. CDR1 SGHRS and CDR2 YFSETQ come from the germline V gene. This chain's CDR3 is CASSLVDAGQETQYF. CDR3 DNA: TGCGCCAGCAGCTTGGTGGATGCAGGACAAGAGACCCAGTACTTC.

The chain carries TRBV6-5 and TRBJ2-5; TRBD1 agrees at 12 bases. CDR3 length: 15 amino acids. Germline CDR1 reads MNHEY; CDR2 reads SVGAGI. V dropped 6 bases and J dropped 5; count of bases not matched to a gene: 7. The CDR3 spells CASSRGQGAYETQYF. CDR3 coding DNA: TGTGCCAGCAGCCGGGGACAGGGGGCGTATGAGACCCAGTACTTC.

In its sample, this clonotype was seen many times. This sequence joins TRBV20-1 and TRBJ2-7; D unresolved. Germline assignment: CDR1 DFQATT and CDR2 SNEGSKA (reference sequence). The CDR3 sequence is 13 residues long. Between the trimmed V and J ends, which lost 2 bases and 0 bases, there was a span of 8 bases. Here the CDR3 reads CSARKGNSYEQYF. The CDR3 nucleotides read TGCAGTGCTAGAAAGGGCAACTCCTACGAGCAGTACTTC.

The DNA for the CDR3 is TGTGCCAGCAGTTTTACCATCTCCTCTGGGGCCAACGTCCTGACTTTC. Encoded protein: CASSFTISSGANVLTF. This chain links TRBV27 with TRBJ2-6, with D hard to call. CDR3 length equals 16 residues. CDR1 is MNHEY, CDR2 SMNVEV, per germline (reference sequence). The germline V and J ends were trimmed by 3 bases and 0 bases, with 9 bases remaining between them.

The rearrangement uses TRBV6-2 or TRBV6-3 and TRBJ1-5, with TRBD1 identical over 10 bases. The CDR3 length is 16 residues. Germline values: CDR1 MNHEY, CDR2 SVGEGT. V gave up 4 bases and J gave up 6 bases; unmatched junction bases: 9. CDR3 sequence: CASSSSGTGVRQPQHF. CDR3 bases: TGTGCCAGCAGTTCTTCCGGGACAGGGGTGCGTCAGCCCCAGCATTTT.

The CDR3 nucleotides are TGTGCCAGCAGTTACTCAGCCCCAGGGGCGAATGAAAAACTGTTTTTT. This codes for CASSYSAPGANEKLFF. The chain carries TRBV6-6 and TRBJ1-4; the D gene is possibly TRBD1 (6 bases). CDR3 length equals 16 residues. V dropped 0 bases and J dropped 5 bases, with 13 bases sitting between them. Germline V CDR1 and CDR2: MNHNY, SVGAGI (reference sequence).

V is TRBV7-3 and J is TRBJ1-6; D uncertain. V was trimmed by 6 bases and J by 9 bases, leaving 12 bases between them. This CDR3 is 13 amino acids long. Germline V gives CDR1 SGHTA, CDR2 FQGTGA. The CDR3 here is CASSPSASSPLHF. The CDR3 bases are TGTGCCAGCAGTCCTAGTGCGAGTTCACCCCTCCACTTT.

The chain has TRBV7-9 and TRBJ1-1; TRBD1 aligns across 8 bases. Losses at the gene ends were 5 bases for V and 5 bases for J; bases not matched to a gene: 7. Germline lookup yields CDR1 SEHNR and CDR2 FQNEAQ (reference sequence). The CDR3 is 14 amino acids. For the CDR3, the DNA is TGTGCCAGCAGCGCCGGACAGGGTTGGACTGAAGCTTTCTTT. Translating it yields CASSAGQGWTEAFF.

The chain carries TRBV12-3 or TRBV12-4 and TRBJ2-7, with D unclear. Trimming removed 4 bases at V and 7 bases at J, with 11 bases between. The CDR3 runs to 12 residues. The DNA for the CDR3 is TGTGCCAGCAGTTACACTCTCCATGAGCAGTACTTC. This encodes CASSYTLHEQYF.

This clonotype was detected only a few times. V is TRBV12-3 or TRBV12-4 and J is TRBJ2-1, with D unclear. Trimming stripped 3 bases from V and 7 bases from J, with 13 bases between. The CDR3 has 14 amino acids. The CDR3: CASSFFYLSNEQFF. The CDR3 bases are TGTGCCAGCAGTTTTTTTTATCTGAGTAATGAGCAGTTCTTC.

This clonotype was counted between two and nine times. CDR3 amino acids: CASSDSLSIYGSYNEQFF. The CDR3 coding sequence is TGTGCCAGCAGTGACTCTCTTAGCATCTATGGCTCCTACAATGAGCAGTTCTTC. J is TRBJ2-1 and V is TRBV6-4; D is unresolved. The CDR3 is 18 residues long. The V gene's germline CDR1 is MRHNA and CDR2 SNTAGT. Trimming cost V 0 bases and J 0 bases, with 15 bases left between them.

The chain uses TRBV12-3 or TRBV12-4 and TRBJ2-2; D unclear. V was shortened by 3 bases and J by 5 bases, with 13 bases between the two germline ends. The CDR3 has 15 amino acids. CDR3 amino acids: CASSFQSGLTGELFF. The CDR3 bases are TGTGCCAGCAGTTTTCAATCTGGTTTAACCGGGGAGCTGTTTTTT.

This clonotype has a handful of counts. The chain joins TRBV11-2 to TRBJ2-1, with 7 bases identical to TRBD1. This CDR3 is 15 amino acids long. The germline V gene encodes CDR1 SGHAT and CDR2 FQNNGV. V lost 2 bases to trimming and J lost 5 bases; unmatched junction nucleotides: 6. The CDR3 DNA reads TGTGCCAGCAGCTTAAGGGGGCTCATGAACAATGAGCAGTTCTTC. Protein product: CASSLRGLMNNEQFF. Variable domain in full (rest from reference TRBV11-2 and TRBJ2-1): EAGVAQSPRYKIIEKRQSVAFWCNPISGHATLYWYQQILGQGPKLLIQFQNNGVVDDSQLPKDRFSAERLKGVDSTLKIQPAKLEDSAVYLCASSLRGLMNNEQFFGPGTRLTVL.

CDR3: CASSPFVGQGWNIQYF. In DNA, the CDR3 is TGTGCCAGCAGTCCTTTTGTAGGACAGGGATGGAACATTCAGTACTTC. The chain employs TRBV6-2 or TRBV6-3 and TRBJ2-4; 8 positions agree with TRBD1. The CDR3 runs to 16 residues. Trimming at V came to 5 bases and at J to 7 bases, leaving 13 bases not matched to a gene. Germline CDR1 MNHEY, CDR2 SVGEGT.

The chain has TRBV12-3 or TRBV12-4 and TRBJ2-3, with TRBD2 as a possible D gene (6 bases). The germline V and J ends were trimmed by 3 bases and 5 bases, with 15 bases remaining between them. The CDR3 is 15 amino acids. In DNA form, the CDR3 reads TGTGCCAGCAGTTTTAGTGGGGGGTTTGGAGATACGCAGTATTTT. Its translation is CASSFSGGFGDTQYF.

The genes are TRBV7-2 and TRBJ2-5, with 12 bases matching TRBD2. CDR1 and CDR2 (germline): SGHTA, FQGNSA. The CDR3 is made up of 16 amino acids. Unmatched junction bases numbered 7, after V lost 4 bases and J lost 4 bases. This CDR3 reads CASSSRTSGNRETQYF. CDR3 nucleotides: TGTGCCAGCAGCTCCAGGACTAGCGGGAATAGAGAGACCCAGTACTTC.

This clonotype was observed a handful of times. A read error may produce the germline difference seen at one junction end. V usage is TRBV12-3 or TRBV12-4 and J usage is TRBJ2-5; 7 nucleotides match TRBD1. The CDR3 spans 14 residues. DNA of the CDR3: TGTGCCAGCAGGATGACAGGGCGAGGAGAGGCCCAGTACTTC. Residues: CASRMTGRGEAQYF.

The CDR3, as DNA: TGTGCCAGCAGTGGACAGAGAAACAATCAGCCCCAGCATTTT. Encoded protein: CASSGQRNNQPQHF. The J gene is TRBJ1-5, the V gene TRBV6-1, with a weak D call TRBD1 (5 bases). Germline assignment: CDR1 MNHNS and CDR2 SASEGT. V was clipped by 4 bases and J by 3 bases, with 10 bases between them. The CDR3 has 14 residues.

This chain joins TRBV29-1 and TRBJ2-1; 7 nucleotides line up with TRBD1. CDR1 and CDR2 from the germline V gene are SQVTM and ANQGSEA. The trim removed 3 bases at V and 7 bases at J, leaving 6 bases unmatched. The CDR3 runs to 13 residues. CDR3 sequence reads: CSVETTGSNEQFF. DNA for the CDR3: TGCAGCGTTGAGACGACAGGGTCAAATGAGCAGTTCTTC.

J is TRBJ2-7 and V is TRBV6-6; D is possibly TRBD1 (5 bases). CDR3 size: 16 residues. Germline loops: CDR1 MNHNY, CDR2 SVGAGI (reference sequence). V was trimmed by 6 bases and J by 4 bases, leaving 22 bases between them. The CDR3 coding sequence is TGTGCCAGCAGAATGAGCATTCAAGGGGATGGTTACGAGCAGTACTTC. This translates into CASRMSIQGDGYEQYF.

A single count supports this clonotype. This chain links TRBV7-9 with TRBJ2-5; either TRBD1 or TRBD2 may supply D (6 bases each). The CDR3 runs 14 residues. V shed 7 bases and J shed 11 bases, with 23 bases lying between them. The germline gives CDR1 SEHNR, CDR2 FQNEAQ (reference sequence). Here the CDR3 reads CASTTGGGSYGQYF. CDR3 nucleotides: TGTGCCAGCACCACCGGAGGGGGATCCTACGGGCAGTACTTC.

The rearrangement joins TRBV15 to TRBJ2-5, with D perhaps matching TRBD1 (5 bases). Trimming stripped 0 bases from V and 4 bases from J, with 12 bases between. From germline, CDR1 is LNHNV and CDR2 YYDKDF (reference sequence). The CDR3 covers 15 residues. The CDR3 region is CATSRDPLRGETQYF. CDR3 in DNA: TGTGCCACCAGCAGAGATCCCCTAAGGGGAGAGACCCAGTACTTC.

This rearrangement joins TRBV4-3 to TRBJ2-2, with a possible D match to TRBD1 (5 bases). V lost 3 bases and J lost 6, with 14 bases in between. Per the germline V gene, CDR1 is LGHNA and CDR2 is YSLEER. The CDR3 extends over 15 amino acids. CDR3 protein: CASSQGQGRPGELFF. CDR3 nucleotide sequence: TGCGCCAGCAGCCAGGGTCAGGGAAGGCCCGGGGAGCTGTTTTTT.

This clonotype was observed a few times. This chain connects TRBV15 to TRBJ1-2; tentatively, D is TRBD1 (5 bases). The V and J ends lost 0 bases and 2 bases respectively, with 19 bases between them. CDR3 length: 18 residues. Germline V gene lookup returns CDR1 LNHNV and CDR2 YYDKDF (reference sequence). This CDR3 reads CATSRDLTGRLQNYGYTF. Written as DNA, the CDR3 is TGTGCCACCAGCAGAGATCTAACAGGCCGACTCCAAAACTATGGCTACACCTTC.

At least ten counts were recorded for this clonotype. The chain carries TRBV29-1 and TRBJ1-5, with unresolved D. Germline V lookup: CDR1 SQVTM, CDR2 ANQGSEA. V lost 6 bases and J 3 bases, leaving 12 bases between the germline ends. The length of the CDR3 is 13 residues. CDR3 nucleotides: TGCAGCGTAGGAGGCCAGACCAATCAGCCCCAGCATTTT. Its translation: CSVGGQTNQPQHF.

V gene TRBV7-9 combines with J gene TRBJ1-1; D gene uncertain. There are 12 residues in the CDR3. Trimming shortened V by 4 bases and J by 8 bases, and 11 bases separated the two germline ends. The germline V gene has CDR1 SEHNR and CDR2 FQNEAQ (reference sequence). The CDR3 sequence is CASSYGSGEAFF. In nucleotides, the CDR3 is TGTGCCAGCAGCTATGGTTCCGGAGAAGCTTTCTTT.